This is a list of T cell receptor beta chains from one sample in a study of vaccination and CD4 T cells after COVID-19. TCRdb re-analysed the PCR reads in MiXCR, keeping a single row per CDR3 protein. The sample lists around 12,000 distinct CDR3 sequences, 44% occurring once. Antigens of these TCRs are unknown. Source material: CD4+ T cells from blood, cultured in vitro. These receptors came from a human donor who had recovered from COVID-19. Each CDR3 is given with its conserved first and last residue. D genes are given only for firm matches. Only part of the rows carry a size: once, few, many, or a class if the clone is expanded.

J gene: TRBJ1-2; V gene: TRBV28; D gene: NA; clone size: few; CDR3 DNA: TGTGCCAGCAGTTTCGGACGGGGAAACTATGGCTACACCTTC; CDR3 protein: CASSFGRGNYGYTF
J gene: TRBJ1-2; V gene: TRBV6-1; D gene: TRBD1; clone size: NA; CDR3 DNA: TGTGCCAGCAGGCTAGACAGGGGAAATGGCTACACCTTC; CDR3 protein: CASRLDRGNGYTF
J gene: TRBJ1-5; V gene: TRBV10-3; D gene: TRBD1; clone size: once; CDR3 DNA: TGTGCCATCAGTGAGGCCCAGGGGGGCAATCAGCCCCAGCATTTT; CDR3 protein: CAISEAQGGNQPQHF
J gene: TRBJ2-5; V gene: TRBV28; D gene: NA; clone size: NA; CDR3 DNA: TGTGCCAGCAGTTCCGGATACGGAGCTCAACCAGAGACCCAGTACTTC; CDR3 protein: CASSSGYGAQPETQYF
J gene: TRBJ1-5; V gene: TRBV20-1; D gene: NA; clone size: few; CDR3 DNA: TGCAGTGCTCTCAGGGGTGGGAGCAATCAGCCCCAGCATTTT; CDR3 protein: CSALRGGSNQPQHF
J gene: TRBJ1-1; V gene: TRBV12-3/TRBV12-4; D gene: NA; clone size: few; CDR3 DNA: TGTGCCAGCAGTTTAACGGCAGGGACCACTGAAGCTTTCTTT; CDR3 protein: CASSLTAGTTEAFF
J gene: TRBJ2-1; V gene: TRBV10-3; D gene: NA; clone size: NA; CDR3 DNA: TGTGCCATCCGAGACTACAATGAGCAGTTCTTC; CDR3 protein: CAIRDYNEQFF
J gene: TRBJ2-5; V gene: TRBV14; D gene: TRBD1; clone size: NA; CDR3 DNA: TGTGCCAGCAGCCTGGACAGGGGGCTCCAAGAGACCCAGTACTTC; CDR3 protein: CASSLDRGLQETQYF
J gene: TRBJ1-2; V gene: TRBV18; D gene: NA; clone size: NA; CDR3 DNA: TGTGCCAGCTCAATCCGGGGGGCCCAGACCTATGGCTACACCTTC; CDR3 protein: CASSIRGAQTYGYTF
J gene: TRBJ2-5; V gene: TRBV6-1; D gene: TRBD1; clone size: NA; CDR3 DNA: TGTGCCAGCAGTGGCACACCGGGACAGGGGGAGTACCAAGAGACCCAGTACTTC; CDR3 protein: CASSGTPGQGEYQETQYF
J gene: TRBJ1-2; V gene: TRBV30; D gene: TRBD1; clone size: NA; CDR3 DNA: TGTGCCTGGAGTGTAACAGGGGTGTCTGGGGGCTACACCTTC; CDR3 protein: CAWSVTGVSGGYTF
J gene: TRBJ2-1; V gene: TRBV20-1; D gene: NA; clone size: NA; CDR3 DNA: TGCAGTGCTAGAGATCAAAGGTTCGGCAATGAGCAGTTCTTC; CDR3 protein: CSARDQRFGNEQFF
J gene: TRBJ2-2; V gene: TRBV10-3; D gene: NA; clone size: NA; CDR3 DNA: TGTGCCATCAGCTCAGACACCGGGGAGCTGTTTTTT; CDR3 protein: CAISSDTGELFF
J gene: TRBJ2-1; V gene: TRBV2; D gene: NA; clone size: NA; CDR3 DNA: TGTGCCAGCAGCCTCCGGGACACGAGCTCCTACAATGAGCAGTTCTTC; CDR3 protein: CASSLRDTSSYNEQFF
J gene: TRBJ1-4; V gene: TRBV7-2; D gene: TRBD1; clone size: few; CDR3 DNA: TGTGCCGCACAACAGGGGGCGAGTGGAAAACTGTTTTTT; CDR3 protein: CAAQQGASGKLFF
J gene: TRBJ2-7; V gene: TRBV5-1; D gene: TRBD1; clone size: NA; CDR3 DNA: TGCGCCAGCAGCAGGGGGACAGGGGGAAACGAGCAGTACTTC; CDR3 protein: CASSRGTGGNEQYF
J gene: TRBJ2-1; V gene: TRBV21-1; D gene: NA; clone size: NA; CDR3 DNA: TGTGCCAGCATCAGATCGAGGACTGTAGGGCAGTTCTTC; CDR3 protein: CASIRSRTVGQFF
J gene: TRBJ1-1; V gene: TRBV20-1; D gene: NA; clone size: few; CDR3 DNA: TGCAGTGCTAGACTCAGGGAGGTACACACTGAAGCTTTCTTT; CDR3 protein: CSARLREVHTEAFF
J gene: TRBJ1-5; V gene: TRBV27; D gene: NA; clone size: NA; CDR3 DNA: TGTGCCAGCAGTACATTATCACAGGGACGGAATCAGCCCCAGCATTTT; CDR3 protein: CASSTLSQGRNQPQHF